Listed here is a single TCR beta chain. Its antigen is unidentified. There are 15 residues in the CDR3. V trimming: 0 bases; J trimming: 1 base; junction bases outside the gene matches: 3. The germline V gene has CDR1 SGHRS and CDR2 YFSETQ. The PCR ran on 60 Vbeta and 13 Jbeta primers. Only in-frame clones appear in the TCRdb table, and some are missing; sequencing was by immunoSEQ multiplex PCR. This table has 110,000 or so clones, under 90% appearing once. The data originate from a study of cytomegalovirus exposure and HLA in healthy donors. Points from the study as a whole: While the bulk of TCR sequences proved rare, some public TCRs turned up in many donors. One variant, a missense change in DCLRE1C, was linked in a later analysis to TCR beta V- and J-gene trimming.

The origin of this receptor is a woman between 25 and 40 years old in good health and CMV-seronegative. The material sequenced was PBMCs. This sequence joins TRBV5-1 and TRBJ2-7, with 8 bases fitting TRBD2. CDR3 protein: CASSLGSGSSYEQYF. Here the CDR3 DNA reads TGCGCCAGCAGCTTGGGGAGCGGGAGTTCCTACGAGCAGTACTTC.